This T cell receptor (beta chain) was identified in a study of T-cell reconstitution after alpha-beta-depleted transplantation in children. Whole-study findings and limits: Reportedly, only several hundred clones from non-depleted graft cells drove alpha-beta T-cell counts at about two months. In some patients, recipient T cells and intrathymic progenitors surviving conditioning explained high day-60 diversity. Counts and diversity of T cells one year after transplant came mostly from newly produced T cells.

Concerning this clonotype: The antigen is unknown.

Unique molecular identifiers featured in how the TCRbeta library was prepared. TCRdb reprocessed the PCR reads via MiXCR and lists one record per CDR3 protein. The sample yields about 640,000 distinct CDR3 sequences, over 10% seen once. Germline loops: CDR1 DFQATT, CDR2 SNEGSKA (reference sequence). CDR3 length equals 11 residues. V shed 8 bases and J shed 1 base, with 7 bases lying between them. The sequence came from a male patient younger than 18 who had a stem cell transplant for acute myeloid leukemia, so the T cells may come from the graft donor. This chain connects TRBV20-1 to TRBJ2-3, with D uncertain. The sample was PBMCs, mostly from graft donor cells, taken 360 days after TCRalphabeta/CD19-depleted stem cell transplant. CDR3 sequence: CSCDRTDTQYF. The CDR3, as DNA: TGCAGTTGCGACCGCACAGATACGCAGTATTTT.